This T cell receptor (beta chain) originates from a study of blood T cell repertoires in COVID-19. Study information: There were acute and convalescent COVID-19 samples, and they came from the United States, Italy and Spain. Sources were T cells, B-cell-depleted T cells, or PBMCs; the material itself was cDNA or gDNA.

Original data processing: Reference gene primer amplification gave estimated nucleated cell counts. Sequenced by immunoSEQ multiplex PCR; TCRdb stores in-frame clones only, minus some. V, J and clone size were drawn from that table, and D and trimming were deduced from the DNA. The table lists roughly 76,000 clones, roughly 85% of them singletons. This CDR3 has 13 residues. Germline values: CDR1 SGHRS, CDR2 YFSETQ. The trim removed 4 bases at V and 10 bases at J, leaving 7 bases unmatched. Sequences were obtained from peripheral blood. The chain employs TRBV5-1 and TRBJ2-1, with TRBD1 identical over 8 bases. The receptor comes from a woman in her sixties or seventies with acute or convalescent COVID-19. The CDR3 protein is CASSPLTGEEQFF. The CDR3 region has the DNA TGCGCCAGCAGCCCACTGACAGGGGAGGAGCAGTTCTTC. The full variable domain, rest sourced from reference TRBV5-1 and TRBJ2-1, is KAGVTQTPRYLIKTRGQQVTLSCSPISGHRSVSWYQQTPGQGLQFLFEYFSETQRNKGNFPGRFSGRQFSNSRSEMNVSTLELGDSALYLCASSPLTGEEQFFGPGTRLTVL.